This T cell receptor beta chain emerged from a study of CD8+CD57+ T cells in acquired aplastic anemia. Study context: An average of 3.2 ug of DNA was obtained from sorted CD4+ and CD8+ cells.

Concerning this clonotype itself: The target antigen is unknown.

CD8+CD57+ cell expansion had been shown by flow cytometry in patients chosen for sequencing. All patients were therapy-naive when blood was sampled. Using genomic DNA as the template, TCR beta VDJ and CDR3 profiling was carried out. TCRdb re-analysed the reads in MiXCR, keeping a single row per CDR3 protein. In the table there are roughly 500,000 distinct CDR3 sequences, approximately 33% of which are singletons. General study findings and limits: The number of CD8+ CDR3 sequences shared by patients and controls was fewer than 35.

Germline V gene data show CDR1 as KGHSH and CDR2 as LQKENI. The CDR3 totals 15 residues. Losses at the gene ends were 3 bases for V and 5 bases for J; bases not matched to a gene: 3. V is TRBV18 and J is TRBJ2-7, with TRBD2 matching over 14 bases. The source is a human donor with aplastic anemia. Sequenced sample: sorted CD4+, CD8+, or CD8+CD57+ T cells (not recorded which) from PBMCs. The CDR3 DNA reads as TGTGCCAGCTCACCGGGACTAGCGGGAGACGACGAGCAGTACTTC. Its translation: CASSPGLAGDDEQYF. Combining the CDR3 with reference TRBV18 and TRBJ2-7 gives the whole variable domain NAGVMQNPRHLVRRRGQEARLRCSPMKGHSHVYWYRQLPEEGLKFMVYLQKENIIDESGMPKERFSAEFPKEGPSILRIQQVVRGDSAAYFCASSPGLAGDDEQYFGPGTRLTVT.